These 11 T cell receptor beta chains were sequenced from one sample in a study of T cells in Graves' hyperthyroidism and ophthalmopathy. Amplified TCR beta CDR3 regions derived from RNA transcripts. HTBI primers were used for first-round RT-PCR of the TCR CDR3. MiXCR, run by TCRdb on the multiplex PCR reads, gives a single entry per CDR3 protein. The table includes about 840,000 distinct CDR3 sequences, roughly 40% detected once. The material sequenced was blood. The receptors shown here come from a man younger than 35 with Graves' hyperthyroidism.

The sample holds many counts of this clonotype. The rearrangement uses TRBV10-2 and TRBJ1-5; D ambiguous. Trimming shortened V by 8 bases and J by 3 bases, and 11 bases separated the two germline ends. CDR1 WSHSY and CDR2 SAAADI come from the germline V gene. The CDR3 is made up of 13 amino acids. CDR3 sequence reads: CASSEQANQPQHF. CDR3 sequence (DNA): TGCGCCAGCTCGGAGCAGGCCAATCAGCCCCAGCATTTT.

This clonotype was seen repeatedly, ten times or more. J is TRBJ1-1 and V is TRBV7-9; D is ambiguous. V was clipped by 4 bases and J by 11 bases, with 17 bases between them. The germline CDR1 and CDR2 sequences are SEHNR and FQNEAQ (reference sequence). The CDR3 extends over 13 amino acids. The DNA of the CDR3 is TGTGCCAGCAGCTCCTCAACGAAACCCGGGGCTTTCTTT. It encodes CASSSSTKPGAFF. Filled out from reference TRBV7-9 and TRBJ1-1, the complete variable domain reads DTGVSQNPRHKITKRGQNVTFRCDPISEHNRLYWYRQTLGQGPEFLTYFQNEAQLEKSRLLSDRFSAERPKGSFSTLEIQRTEQGDSAMYLCASSSSTKPGAFFGQGTRLTVV.

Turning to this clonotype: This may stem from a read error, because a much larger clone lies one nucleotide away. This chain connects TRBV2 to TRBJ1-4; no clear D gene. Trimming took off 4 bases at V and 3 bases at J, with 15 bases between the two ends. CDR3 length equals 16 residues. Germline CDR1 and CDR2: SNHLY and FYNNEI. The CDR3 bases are TGTGCCAGCAGTGCAGGTCGCGGTGCCCCTAATGAAAAACTGTTTTTT. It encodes CASSAGRGAPNEKLFF.

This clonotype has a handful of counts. CDR3 nucleotides: TGTGCCAGCAGCGCCCGGGACCGCAGCTACGAGCAGTACTTC. It yields the protein CASSARDRSYEQYF. The gene calls are TRBV9 and TRBJ2-7; D tentatively reads TRBD1 or TRBD2 (5 bases each). Germline CDR1 and CDR2: SGDLS and YYNGEE. This CDR3 is built from 14 residues. Trimming removed 3 bases at V and 3 bases at J, with 13 bases between.

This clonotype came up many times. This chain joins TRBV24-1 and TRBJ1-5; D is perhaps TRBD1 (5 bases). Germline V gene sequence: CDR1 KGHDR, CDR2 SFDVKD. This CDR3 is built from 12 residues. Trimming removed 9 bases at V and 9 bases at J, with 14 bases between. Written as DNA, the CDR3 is TGTGCCACCTCGGACATACTAGGGCCCCAGCATTTT. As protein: CATSDILGPQHF.

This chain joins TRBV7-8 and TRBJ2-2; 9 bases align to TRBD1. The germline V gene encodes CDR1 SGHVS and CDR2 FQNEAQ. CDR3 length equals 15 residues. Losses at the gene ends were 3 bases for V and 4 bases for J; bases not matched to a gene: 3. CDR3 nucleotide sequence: TGTGCCAGCAGCTTCGACAGGGGGACCACCGGGGAGCTGTTTTTT. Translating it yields CASSFDRGTTGELFF.

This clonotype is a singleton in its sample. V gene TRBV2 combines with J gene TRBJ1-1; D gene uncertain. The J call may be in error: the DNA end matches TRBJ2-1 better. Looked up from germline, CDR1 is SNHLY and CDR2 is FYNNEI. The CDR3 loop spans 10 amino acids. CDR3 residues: CASRSNEQFF. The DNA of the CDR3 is TGTGCCAGCAGAAGCAATGAGCAGTTCTTC.

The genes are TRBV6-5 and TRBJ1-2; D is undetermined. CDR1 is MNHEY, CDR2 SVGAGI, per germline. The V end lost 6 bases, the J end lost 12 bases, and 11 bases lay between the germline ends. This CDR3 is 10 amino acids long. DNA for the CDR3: TGTGCCAGCAGCCCCACTGGAAACACCTTC. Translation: CASSPTGNTF.

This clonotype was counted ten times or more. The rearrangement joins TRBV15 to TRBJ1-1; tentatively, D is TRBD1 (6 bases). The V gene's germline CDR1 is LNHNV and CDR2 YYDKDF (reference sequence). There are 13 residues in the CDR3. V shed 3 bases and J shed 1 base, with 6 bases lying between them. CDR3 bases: TGTGCCACCAGCAGGGGACAGAACACTGAAGCTTTCTTT. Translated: CATSRGQNTEAFF.

The chain's CDR3 is CASSTSTGPPYEQYF. Here the CDR3 DNA reads TGTGCCAGTAGTACGTCGACAGGGCCCCCCTACGAGCAGTACTTC. The gene calls are TRBV19 and TRBJ2-7; 7 nucleotides agree with TRBD1. The V gene end was trimmed by 4 bases and the J gene end by 2 bases; junction bases not matched to a gene: 8. Germline lookup yields CDR1 LNHDA and CDR2 SQIVND (reference sequence). The CDR3 has 15 amino acids.

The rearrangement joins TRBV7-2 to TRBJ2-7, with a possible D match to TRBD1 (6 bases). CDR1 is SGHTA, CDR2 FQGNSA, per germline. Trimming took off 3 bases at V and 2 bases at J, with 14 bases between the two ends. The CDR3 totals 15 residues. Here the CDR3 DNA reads TGTGCCAGCAGCTTGGGGGCGACCAGACCCTACGAGCAGTACTTC. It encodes CASSLGATRPYEQYF.